These T cell receptor beta chains were read from a single sample in a study of shared clonotypes between healthy human individuals. Profiling relied on immunoSEQ multiplex PCR, and the TCRdb table lists in-frame clones only, not all of them. The repertoire consists of about 2.3 million clones, with about nine tenths occurring once and the leading ten covering 0.37%. The source material was naive CD4+ T cells from PBMCs. These TCRs come from a man aged 18-30 years in good health. Some clones in this sample may be carry-over from other donors' samples. CDR3s include the opening cysteine and the closing phenylalanine or tryptophan. The order of the fields is CDR3 length, V gene, D gene, J gene, clone size, CDR3 DNA, CDR3 protein. A D gene is named only where the DNA matches it firmly. Clone size is given for some rows only: seen once, a few or many times, or a class if the clone is expanded.

CDR3 length: 16
V gene: TRBV7-9
D gene: NA
J gene: TRBJ2-1
clone size: NA
CDR3 DNA: TGTGCCAGCAGCTTAGACCTAGGGTACTCCTACAATGAGCAGTTCTTC
CDR3 protein: CASSLDLGYSYNEQFF

CDR3 length: 14
V gene: TRBV6-5
D gene: NA
J gene: TRBJ2-5
clone size: NA
CDR3 DNA: TGTGCCAGCAGCCCCCTCCACGGGGGAGAGACCCAGTACTTC
CDR3 protein: CASSPLHGGETQYF

CDR3 length: 13
V gene: TRBV6-5
D gene: NA
J gene: TRBJ1-1
clone size: NA
CDR3 DNA: TGTGCCAGCACCTGGTCCGGGGGGACTGAAGCTTTCTTT
CDR3 protein: CASTWSGGTEAFF

CDR3 length: 15
V gene: TRBV4-2
D gene: TRBD2
J gene: TRBJ2-5
clone size: NA
CDR3 DNA: TGTGCCAGCAGCCAAGCCGGGAGGGCCGAAGAGACCCAGTACTTC
CDR3 protein: CASSQAGRAEETQYF

CDR3 length: 18
V gene: TRBV4-1
D gene: NA
J gene: TRBJ2-1
clone size: NA
CDR3 DNA: TGCGCCAGCAGCCAAGAAAAAACCGGGACCCCCTGGAAGTTCCAGCAGTTCTTC
CDR3 protein: CASSQEKTGTPWKFQQFF

CDR3 length: 14
V gene: TRBV5-1
D gene: NA
J gene: TRBJ1-5
clone size: NA
CDR3 DNA: TGCGCCAGCAGCCGGGAGGGTAGCAATCAGCCCCAGCATTTT
CDR3 protein: CASSREGSNQPQHF

CDR3 length: 15
V gene: TRBV10-3
D gene: TRBD1
J gene: TRBJ2-1
clone size: NA
CDR3 DNA: TGTGCCATCAGTGCCTCCGGGACAGGGGGCGGTGAGCAGTTCTTC
CDR3 protein: CAISASGTGGGEQFF

CDR3 length: 15
V gene: TRBV5-4
D gene: NA
J gene: TRBJ2-7
clone size: NA
CDR3 DNA: TGTGCCAGCAGCATCCCCGGGACCCCTACCTACGAGCAGTACTTC
CDR3 protein: CASSIPGTPTYEQYF

CDR3 length: 15
V gene: TRBV5-1
D gene: TRBD2
J gene: TRBJ2-5
clone size: few
CDR3 DNA: TGCGCCAGCAGCAGGGGACTAGCGGGAGAAGAGACCCAGTACTTC
CDR3 protein: CASSRGLAGEETQYF

CDR3 length: 16
V gene: TRBV9
D gene: TRBD2
J gene: TRBJ2-5
clone size: NA
CDR3 DNA: TGTGCCAGCAGCCTCCGGGGCAGCGGGAGAGAAGAGACCCAGTACTTC
CDR3 protein: CASSLRGSGREETQYF

CDR3 length: 15
V gene: TRBV5-1
D gene: TRBD1
J gene: TRBJ2-3
clone size: NA
CDR3 DNA: TGCGCCAGCAGCCCCGGGACAGGGAAGGCAGATACGCAGTATTTT
CDR3 protein: CASSPGTGKADTQYF

CDR3 length: 14
V gene: TRBV10-1
D gene: NA
J gene: TRBJ2-2
clone size: NA
CDR3 DNA: TGCGCCAGCAGTGAGCTCCAGTACACCGGGGAGCTGTTTTTT
CDR3 protein: CASSELQYTGELFF

CDR3 length: 12
V gene: TRBV5-1
D gene: NA
J gene: TRBJ1-3
clone size: once
CDR3 DNA: TGCGCCAGCAGCTTGGTTGGAAACACCATATATTTT
CDR3 protein: CASSLVGNTIYF

CDR3 length: 15
V gene: TRBV6-8
D gene: TRBD1
J gene: TRBJ2-7
clone size: NA
CDR3 DNA: TGTGCCAGCAGTTACCTCTGGACAGGGTGCTACGAGCAGTACTTC
CDR3 protein: CASSYLWTGCYEQYF

CDR3 length: 17
V gene: TRBV7-3
D gene: TRBD1
J gene: TRBJ2-6
clone size: NA
CDR3 DNA: TGTGCCAGCAGCCCTACTCGACAGGGGGCTGGGGCCAACGTCCTGACTTTC
CDR3 protein: CASSPTRQGAGANVLTF

CDR3 length: 15
V gene: TRBV10-3
D gene: NA
J gene: TRBJ1-4
clone size: NA
CDR3 DNA: TGTGCCATCAGTGAGTCCGAGACCGGCAATGAAAAACTGTTTTTT
CDR3 protein: CAISESETGNEKLFF

CDR3 length: 17
V gene: TRBV28
D gene: NA
J gene: TRBJ2-7
clone size: once
CDR3 DNA: TGTGCCAGCAGTACCGCACGTTCCAGCGGTGCTGCCTACGAGCAGTACTTC
CDR3 protein: CASSTARSSGAAYEQYF

CDR3 length: 17
V gene: TRBV11-3
D gene: NA
J gene: TRBJ2-3
clone size: NA
CDR3 DNA: TGTGCCAGCAGCCCGTTGAGAGGTGCGGGCAGCACAGATACGCAGTATTTT
CDR3 protein: CASSPLRGAGSTDTQYF

CDR3 length: 14
V gene: TRBV6-5
D gene: TRBD1
J gene: TRBJ1-2
clone size: NA
CDR3 DNA: TGTGCCAGCAGTCAAGACAGGGCGTACAGTGGCTACACCTTC
CDR3 protein: CASSQDRAYSGYTF

CDR3 length: 15
V gene: TRBV5-1
D gene: NA
J gene: TRBJ2-2
clone size: once
CDR3 DNA: TGCGCCAGCAGCTTGGATCGGGCTTGGACCGGGGAGCTGTTTTTT
CDR3 protein: CASSLDRAWTGELFF

CDR3 length: 16
V gene: TRBV5-1
D gene: TRBD2
J gene: TRBJ2-1
clone size: NA
CDR3 DNA: TGCGCCAGCAGCTCAGTAGCGGGAGGTGGAGTGAATGAGCAGTTCTTC
CDR3 protein: CASSSVAGGGVNEQFF

CDR3 length: 12
V gene: TRBV4-3
D gene: NA
J gene: TRBJ1-2
clone size: few
CDR3 DNA: TGCGCCAGCAGCCAAGGGAGGAGTGGCTACACCTTC
CDR3 protein: CASSQGRSGYTF

CDR3 length: 14
V gene: TRBV5-1
D gene: NA
J gene: TRBJ1-2
clone size: NA
CDR3 DNA: TGCGCCAGCAGTTTGAATGGAGGCGTCGGCGGCTACACCTTC
CDR3 protein: CASSLNGGVGGYTF

CDR3 length: 14
V gene: TRBV5-1
D gene: NA
J gene: TRBJ1-1
clone size: NA
CDR3 DNA: TGCGCCAGCAGCCATTCAGATGAGAACACTGAAGCTTTCTTT
CDR3 protein: CASSHSDENTEAFF

CDR3 length: 15
V gene: TRBV11-3
D gene: TRBD2
J gene: TRBJ2-1
clone size: NA
CDR3 DNA: TGTGCCAGCAGCTTAGTTGCGGGAGGGGAAGGTGAGCAGTTCTTC
CDR3 protein: CASSLVAGGEGEQFF

CDR3 length: 18
V gene: TRBV7-9
D gene: TRBD2
J gene: TRBJ2-3
clone size: NA
CDR3 DNA: TGTGCCAGCAGCGGTAGACTAGCGGGAGGGCTCGGCACAGATACGCAGTATTTT
CDR3 protein: CASSGRLAGGLGTDTQYF

CDR3 length: 13
V gene: TRBV28
D gene: NA
J gene: TRBJ2-5
clone size: NA
CDR3 DNA: TGTGCCAGCAGTACCCCGGGAGCCCCGACCCAGTACTTC
CDR3 protein: CASSTPGAPTQYF

CDR3 length: 13
V gene: TRBV30
D gene: NA
J gene: TRBJ2-5
clone size: NA
CDR3 DNA: TGTGCCTGGAGTGTACAGGGAGTAGAGACCCAGTACTTC
CDR3 protein: CAWSVQGVETQYF

CDR3 length: 15
V gene: TRBV5-6
D gene: TRBD1
J gene: TRBJ1-4
clone size: once
CDR3 DNA: TGTGCCAGCAGCCTCCGGACAGGGAATAATGAAAAACTGTTTTTT
CDR3 protein: CASSLRTGNNEKLFF

CDR3 length: 16
V gene: TRBV18
D gene: TRBD2
J gene: TRBJ2-2
clone size: NA
CDR3 DNA: TGTGCCAGCTCACCACCAACTAGCGGGAACACCGGGGAGCTGTTTTTT
CDR3 protein: CASSPPTSGNTGELFF

CDR3 length: 15
V gene: TRBV29-1
D gene: NA
J gene: TRBJ2-7
clone size: NA
CDR3 DNA: TGCAGCGTTGAACTGACAGAAAATACTTCCTACGAGCAGTACTTC
CDR3 protein: CSVELTENTSYEQYF

CDR3 length: 14
V gene: TRBV5-1
D gene: TRBD1
J gene: TRBJ1-1
clone size: NA
CDR3 DNA: TGCGCCAGCAGCCTCCGGACAGGGGGCACTGAAGCTTTCTTT
CDR3 protein: CASSLRTGGTEAFF

CDR3 length: 13
V gene: TRBV10-3
D gene: TRBD2
J gene: TRBJ2-1
clone size: NA
CDR3 DNA: TGTGCCATCAGTAAGGGACTACACAATGAGCAGTTCTTC
CDR3 protein: CAISKGLHNEQFF

CDR3 length: 12
V gene: TRBV5-1
D gene: NA
J gene: TRBJ2-1
clone size: NA
CDR3 DNA: TGCGCCAGCAGCTTGGATGGAAATGAGCAGTTCTTC
CDR3 protein: CASSLDGNEQFF

CDR3 length: 17
V gene: TRBV6-1
D gene: NA
J gene: TRBJ1-3
clone size: NA
CDR3 DNA: TGTGCCAGCAGTGCCCGGCCCAGGGTTGTTGCTGGAAACACCATATATTTT
CDR3 protein: CASSARPRVVAGNTIYF

CDR3 length: 15
V gene: TRBV14
D gene: NA
J gene: TRBJ2-7
clone size: NA
CDR3 DNA: TGTGCCAGCAGCCAAGTCCAGGGGATCCCCACCGAGCAGTACTTC
CDR3 protein: CASSQVQGIPTEQYF

CDR3 length: 15
V gene: TRBV7-6
D gene: TRBD1
J gene: TRBJ1-2
clone size: NA
CDR3 DNA: TGTGCCAGCAGCCGACTCGGGACAGGGGGCTATGGCTACACCTTC
CDR3 protein: CASSRLGTGGYGYTF

CDR3 length: 14
V gene: TRBV6-6
D gene: NA
J gene: TRBJ1-1
clone size: NA
CDR3 DNA: TGTGCCAGCAGTTCTCAGAGGGTTGCTTGGACAGCTTTCTTT
CDR3 protein: CASSSQRVAWTAFF

CDR3 length: 13
V gene: TRBV2
D gene: NA
J gene: TRBJ1-2
clone size: NA
CDR3 DNA: TGTGCCAGCAGGATGGGGCAGGGATTTGGAAACACCTTC
CDR3 protein: CASRMGQGFGNTF

CDR3 length: 11
V gene: TRBV20-1
D gene: NA
J gene: TRBJ1-2
clone size: NA
CDR3 DNA: TGCAGTGCGATCCCTAACTATGGCTACACCTTC
CDR3 protein: CSAIPNYGYTF

CDR3 length: 15
V gene: TRBV6-6
D gene: TRBD1
J gene: TRBJ2-7
clone size: NA
CDR3 DNA: TGTGCCAGCAACCCACAGGGGACGAACTCCTACGAGCAGTACTTC
CDR3 protein: CASNPQGTNSYEQYF

CDR3 length: 14
V gene: TRBV5-1
D gene: NA
J gene: TRBJ1-1
clone size: NA
CDR3 DNA: TGCGCCAGCAGCTTGGCCTCTGAAGAACTTGAAGCTTTCTTT
CDR3 protein: CASSLASEELEAFF

CDR3 length: 14
V gene: TRBV18
D gene: NA
J gene: TRBJ1-1
clone size: NA
CDR3 DNA: TGTGCCAGCTCCACAGGGTGGGAGAACACTGAAGCTTTCTTT
CDR3 protein: CASSTGWENTEAFF

CDR3 length: 15
V gene: TRBV7-3
D gene: TRBD2
J gene: TRBJ2-3
clone size: NA
CDR3 DNA: TGTGCCAGCAGCATTAGCGGGAGTGGCACAGATACGCAGTATTTT
CDR3 protein: CASSISGSGTDTQYF

CDR3 length: 14
V gene: TRBV7-3
D gene: TRBD2
J gene: TRBJ2-3
clone size: NA
CDR3 DNA: TGTGCCAGCAGCGATAGCGGGAATGGGGATACGCAGTATTTT
CDR3 protein: CASSDSGNGDTQYF

CDR3 length: 15
V gene: TRBV28
D gene: NA
J gene: TRBJ2-1
clone size: NA
CDR3 DNA: TGTGCCAGCAGTTTATCGTCAGGGTCCTACAATGAGCAGTTCTTC
CDR3 protein: CASSLSSGSYNEQFF

CDR3 length: 15
V gene: TRBV4-2
D gene: NA
J gene: TRBJ1-2
clone size: NA
CDR3 DNA: TGTGCCAGCAGCCAAGAACTAATGCAAAACTATGGCTACACCTTC
CDR3 protein: CASSQELMQNYGYTF

CDR3 length: 15
V gene: TRBV14
D gene: NA
J gene: TRBJ1-2
clone size: NA
CDR3 DNA: TGTGCCAGCAGCCAAGATATCGGCGCAGGGAGGGGCTACACCTTC
CDR3 protein: CASSQDIGAGRGYTF

CDR3 length: 15
V gene: TRBV25-1
D gene: NA
J gene: TRBJ2-2
clone size: NA
CDR3 DNA: TGTGCCAGCAGTGACTTGACAGGCTCAGCCGGGGAGCTGTTTTTT
CDR3 protein: CASSDLTGSAGELFF

CDR3 length: 14
V gene: TRBV13
D gene: TRBD2
J gene: TRBJ2-1
clone size: NA
CDR3 DNA: TGTGCCAGTTCCAAGGTACTAGCGGACAATGAGCAGTTCTTC
CDR3 protein: CASSKVLADNEQFF

CDR3 length: 14
V gene: TRBV11-2
D gene: NA
J gene: TRBJ1-1
clone size: NA
CDR3 DNA: TGTGCCAGCAGCTTAGAGGGGGCGGTCACTGAAGCTTTCTTT
CDR3 protein: CASSLEGAVTEAFF

CDR3 length: 14
V gene: TRBV28
D gene: TRBD2
J gene: TRBJ2-7
clone size: NA
CDR3 DNA: TGTGCCAGCAGGACTAGCGGGAGGGCCTGGGAGCAGTACTTC
CDR3 protein: CASRTSGRAWEQYF

CDR3 length: 15
V gene: TRBV5-6
D gene: NA
J gene: TRBJ2-1
clone size: NA
CDR3 DNA: TGTGCCAGCAGTGGTAGGGAGTGGGTCTACAATGAGCAGTTCTTC
CDR3 protein: CASSGREWVYNEQFF

CDR3 length: 16
V gene: TRBV10-1
D gene: TRBD1
J gene: TRBJ1-1
clone size: NA
CDR3 DNA: TGCGCCAGCAGTGGGGGGACAGGGAGGTTGGACACTGAAGCTTTCTTT
CDR3 protein: CASSGGTGRLDTEAFF

CDR3 length: 15
V gene: TRBV30
D gene: NA
J gene: TRBJ2-2
clone size: NA
CDR3 DNA: TGTGCCTGGAGTGTACTACGGGGGAGGCCCGGGGAGCTGTTTTTT
CDR3 protein: CAWSVLRGRPGELFF

CDR3 length: 16
V gene: TRBV5-1
D gene: TRBD1
J gene: TRBJ2-1
clone size: NA
CDR3 DNA: TGCGCCAGCAGCTCGGACAGGGCTAGCTCCTACAATGAGCAGTTCTTC
CDR3 protein: CASSSDRASSYNEQFF

CDR3 length: 15
V gene: TRBV5-1
D gene: NA
J gene: TRBJ2-5
clone size: NA
CDR3 DNA: TGCGCCAGCAGCCCCGGGACTCTTGGGGGAGAGACCCAGTACTTC
CDR3 protein: CASSPGTLGGETQYF